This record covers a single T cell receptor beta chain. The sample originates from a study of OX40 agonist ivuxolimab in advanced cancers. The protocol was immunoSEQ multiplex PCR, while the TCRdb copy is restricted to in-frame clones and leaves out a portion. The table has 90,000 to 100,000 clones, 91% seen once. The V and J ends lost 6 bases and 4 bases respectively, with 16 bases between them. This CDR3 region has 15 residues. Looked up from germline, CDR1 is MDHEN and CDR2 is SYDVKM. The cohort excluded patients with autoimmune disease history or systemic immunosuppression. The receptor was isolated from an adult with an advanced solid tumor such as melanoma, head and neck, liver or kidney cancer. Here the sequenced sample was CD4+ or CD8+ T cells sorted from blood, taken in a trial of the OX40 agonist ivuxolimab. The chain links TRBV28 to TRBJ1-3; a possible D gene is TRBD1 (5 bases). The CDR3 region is CASSLGRRFGNTIYF. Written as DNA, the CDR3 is TGTGCCAGCAGCCTGGGACGGCGCTTCGGAAACACCATATATTTT. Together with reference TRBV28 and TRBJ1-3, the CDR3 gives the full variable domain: DVKVTQSSRYLVKRTGEKVFLECVQDMDHENMFWYRQDPGLGLRLIYFSYDVKMKEKGDIPEGYSVSREKKERFSLILESASTNQTSMYLCASSLGRRFGNTIYFGEGSWLTVV.